The rows below give T cell receptor beta chains drawn from one sample of a study of cytomegalovirus exposure and HLA in healthy donors. This table comes from immunoSEQ multiplex PCR, and its TCRdb copy is limited to in-frame clones, with some not included. This table has about 110,000 clones, roughly 13% appearing once. Source material: PBMCs. The source is a man aged 35-49 years in good health and CMV-seropositive. The CDR3 runs from the conserved cysteine through the conserved F or W. The D gene is left open where the match is weak.

J gene | V gene | D gene | CDR3 protein
TRBJ1-2 | TRBV28 | - | CASSFEGVPGYTF
TRBJ1-1 | TRBV5-5 | - | CASSFGLMNTEAFF
TRBJ2-1 | TRBV5-1 | TRBD1 | CASSLARDRGFYNEQFF
TRBJ1-1 | TRBV11-2 | - | CASSLVRVPATEAFF
TRBJ1-4 | TRBV6-1 | - | CASNARGDNEKLFF
TRBJ2-3 | TRBV5-1 | - | CASSWTGRAGTAGDTQYF
TRBJ1-1 | TRBV19 | - | CASSMAGGMNTEAFF
TRBJ2-1 | TRBV7-9 | - | CASSSRDFSYNEQFF
TRBJ2-5 | TRBV11-2 | TRBD2 | CASSFGGGMETQYF
TRBJ2-7 | TRBV27 | TRBD2 | CASSLRLAYEQYF
TRBJ2-7 | TRBV2 | TRBD1 | CASSNPGQDSYEQYF
TRBJ2-2 | TRBV5-1 | TRBD1 | CASSKPGQEKTGELFF
TRBJ2-7 | TRBV30 | - | CAWSATGREQYF
TRBJ2-2 | TRBV5-1 | TRBD2 | CASSPVGLAGVNPNTGELFF
TRBJ2-1 | TRBV7-3 | TRBD1 | CASSPTGTGYGEQFF
TRBJ1-6 | TRBV19 | - | CASSSQDGQIPYSSPLHF
TRBJ2-5 | TRBV7-9 | TRBD2 | CASSFRTSGRLGETQYF
TRBJ1-5 | TRBV2 | - | CASSGTRNQPQHF
TRBJ2-5 | TRBV2 | TRBD1 | CASRDRENSETQYF
TRBJ2-6 | TRBV27 | - | CASLGRGSGANVLTF
TRBJ2-1 | TRBV5-4 | TRBD2 | CASSLRLAEVNEQFF
TRBJ1-1 | TRBV6-1 | - | CASSEAPGMNTEAFF
TRBJ1-2 | TRBV5-1 | TRBD1 | CASSSQGANGYTF
TRBJ2-1 | TRBV20-1 | - | CSSGENNEQFF
TRBJ1-5 | TRBV4-3 | TRBD1 | CASSQGPETGNQPQHF
TRBJ2-7 | TRBV25-1 | TRBD2 | CASSGRGVYEQYF
TRBJ2-7 | TRBV6-5 | TRBD2 | CASSYSTSSGSYEQYF
TRBJ1-2 | TRBV6-1 | - | CASSVQGYTF
TRBJ1-2 | TRBV30 | TRBD1 | CAWSVLDRGTGYTF
TRBJ1-2 | TRBV5-4 | TRBD1 | CASRPGQGVQYGYTF
TRBJ2-1 | TRBV2 | - | CASSSSGEFF
TRBJ2-1 | TRBV6-1 | TRBD2 | CASTGTSGYNEQFF
TRBJ1-5 | TRBV5-6 | - | CASSVRKWTTGNNQPQHF
TRBJ2-7 | TRBV25-1 | TRBD2 | CASSEVGTRIEQYF
TRBJ2-5 | TRBV2 | - | CASSEAEIQETQYF
TRBJ2-2 | TRBV5-5 | - | CASSLILATGELFF
TRBJ2-7 | TRBV11-3 | - | CASSLGQGTYEQYF
TRBJ2-7 | TRBV5-1 | TRBD2 | CASSLDPSGRMEQYF
TRBJ1-1 | TRBV18 | - | CASSSGLRDTEAFF
TRBJ1-2 | TRBV5-6 | TRBD1 | CASSPAWDRGVEGYTF
TRBJ2-5 | TRBV7-7 | TRBD2 | CASSLGASGILETQYF
TRBJ2-4 | TRBV29-1 | - | CSVTRTEKNIQYF